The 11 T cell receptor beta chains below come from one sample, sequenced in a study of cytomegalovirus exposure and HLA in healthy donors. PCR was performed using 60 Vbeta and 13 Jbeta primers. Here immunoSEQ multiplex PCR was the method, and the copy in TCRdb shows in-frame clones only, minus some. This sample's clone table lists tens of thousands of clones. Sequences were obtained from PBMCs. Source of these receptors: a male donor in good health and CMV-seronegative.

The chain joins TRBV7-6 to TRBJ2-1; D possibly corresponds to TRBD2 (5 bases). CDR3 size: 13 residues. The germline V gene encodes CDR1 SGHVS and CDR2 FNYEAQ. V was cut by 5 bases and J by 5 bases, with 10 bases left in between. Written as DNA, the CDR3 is TGTGCCAGCAGCGCCGACGGGAACAATGAGCAGTTCTTC. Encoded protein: CASSADGNNEQFF.

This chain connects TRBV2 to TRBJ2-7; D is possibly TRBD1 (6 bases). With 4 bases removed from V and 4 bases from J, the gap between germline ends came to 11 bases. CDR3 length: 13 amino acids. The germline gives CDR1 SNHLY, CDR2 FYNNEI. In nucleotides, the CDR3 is TGTGCCAGCAGTGCTAACAGGGCATACGAGCAGTACTTC. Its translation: CASSANRAYEQYF.

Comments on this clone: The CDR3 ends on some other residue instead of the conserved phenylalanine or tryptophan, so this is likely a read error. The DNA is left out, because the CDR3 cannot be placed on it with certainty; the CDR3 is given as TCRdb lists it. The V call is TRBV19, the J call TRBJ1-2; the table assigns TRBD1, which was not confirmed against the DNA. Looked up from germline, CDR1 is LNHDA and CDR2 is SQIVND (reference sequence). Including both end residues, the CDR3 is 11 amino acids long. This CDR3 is CATFTYGDRWV.

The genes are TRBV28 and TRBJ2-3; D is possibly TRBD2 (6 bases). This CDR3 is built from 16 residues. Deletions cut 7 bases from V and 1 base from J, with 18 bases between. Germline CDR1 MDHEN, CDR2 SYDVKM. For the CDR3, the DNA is TGTGCCAGCACCCCCGGAGGGACTCCTGGCACAGATACGCAGTATTTT. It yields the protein CASTPGGTPGTDTQYF. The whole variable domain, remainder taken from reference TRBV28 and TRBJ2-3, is DVKVTQSSRYLVKRTGEKVFLECVQDMDHENMFWYRQDPGLGLRLIYFSYDVKMKEKGDIPEGYSVSREKKERFSLILESASTNQTSMYLCASTPGGTPGTDTQYFGPGTRLTVL.

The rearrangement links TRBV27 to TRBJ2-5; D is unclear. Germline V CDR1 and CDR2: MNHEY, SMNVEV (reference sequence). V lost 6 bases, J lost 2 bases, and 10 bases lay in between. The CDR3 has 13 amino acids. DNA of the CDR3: TGTGCCAGCAGCACGACTGTGCAAGAGACCCAGTACTTC. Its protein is CASSTTVQETQYF.

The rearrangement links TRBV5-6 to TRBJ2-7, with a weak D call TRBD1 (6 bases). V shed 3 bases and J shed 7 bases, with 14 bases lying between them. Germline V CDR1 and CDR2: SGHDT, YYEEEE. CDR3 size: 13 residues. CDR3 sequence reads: CASSYRAVGEQYF. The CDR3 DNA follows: TGTGCCAGCAGCTACAGGGCCGTGGGGGAGCAGTACTTC.

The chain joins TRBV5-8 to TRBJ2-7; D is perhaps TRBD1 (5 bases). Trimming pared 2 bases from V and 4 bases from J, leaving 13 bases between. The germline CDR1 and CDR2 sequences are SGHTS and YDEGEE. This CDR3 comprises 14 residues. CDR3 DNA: TGTGCCAGCAGCTTTGGGCCCAGGGTATACGAGCAGTACTTC. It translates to CASSFGPRVYEQYF.

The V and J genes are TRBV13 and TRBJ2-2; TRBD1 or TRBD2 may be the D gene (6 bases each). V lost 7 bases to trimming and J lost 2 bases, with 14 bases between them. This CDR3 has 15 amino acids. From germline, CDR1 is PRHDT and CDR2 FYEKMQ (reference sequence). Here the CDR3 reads CASKLGGGNTGELFF. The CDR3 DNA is TGTGCCAGCAAGTTAGGGGGAGGTAACACCGGGGAGCTGTTTTTT.

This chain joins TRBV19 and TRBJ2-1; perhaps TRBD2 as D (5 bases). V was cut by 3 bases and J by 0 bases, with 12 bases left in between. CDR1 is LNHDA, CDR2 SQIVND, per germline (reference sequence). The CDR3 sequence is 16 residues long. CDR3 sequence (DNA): TGTGCCAGTAGTATTCCGGGGATCGGCTCCTACAATGAGCAGTTCTTC. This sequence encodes CASSIPGIGSYNEQFF.

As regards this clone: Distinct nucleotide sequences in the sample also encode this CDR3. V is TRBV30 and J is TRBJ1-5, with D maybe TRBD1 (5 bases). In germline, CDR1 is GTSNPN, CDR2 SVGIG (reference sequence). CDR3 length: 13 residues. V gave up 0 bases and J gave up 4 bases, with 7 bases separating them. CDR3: CAWSVQVNQPQHF. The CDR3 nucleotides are TGTGCCTGGAGTGTACAGGTTAATCAGCCCCAGCATTTT.

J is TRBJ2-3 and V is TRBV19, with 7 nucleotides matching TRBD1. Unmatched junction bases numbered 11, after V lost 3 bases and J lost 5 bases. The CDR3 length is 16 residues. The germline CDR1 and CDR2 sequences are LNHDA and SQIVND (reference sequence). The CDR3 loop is CASSMEVGTDVDTQYF. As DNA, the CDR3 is TGTGCCAGTAGTATGGAGGTGGGGACAGATGTAGATACGCAGTATTTT.